The clone carrying this T cell receptor beta chain was found once. The source of the sample is a study of cytotoxic CD8 clonotypes in ibrutinib-treated CLL. This CDR3 has 15 amino acids. V lost 5 bases and J lost 11; bases outside the gene matches: 13. Germline CDR1 is SGHTA and CDR2 is FQGNSA. The protocol was immunoSEQ multiplex PCR, while the TCRdb copy is restricted to in-frame clones and leaves out a portion. The sample includes about 63,000 clones, around 68% of them seen just once. This chain connects TRBV7-2 to TRBJ1-1; 11 bases match TRBD1. The source of this sequence is a human donor with chronic lymphocytic leukemia. This material consisted of PBMCs, taken after 12 months of ibrutinib treatment. Here the CDR3 DNA reads TGTGCCAGCAGCCGCGGGACAGGGGGTATTTCACGGGCTTTCTTT. Amino acid sequence: CASSRGTGGISRAFF.